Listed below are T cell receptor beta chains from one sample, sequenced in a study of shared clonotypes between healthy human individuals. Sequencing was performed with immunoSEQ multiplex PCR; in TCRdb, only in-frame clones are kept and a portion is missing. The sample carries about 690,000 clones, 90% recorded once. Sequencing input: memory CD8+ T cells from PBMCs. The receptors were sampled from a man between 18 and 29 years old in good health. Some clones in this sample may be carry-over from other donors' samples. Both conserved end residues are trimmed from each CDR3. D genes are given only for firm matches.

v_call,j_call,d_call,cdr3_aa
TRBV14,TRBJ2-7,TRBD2,ASSKRGTYEQY
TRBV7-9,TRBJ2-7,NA,ASSSQSPGSHNSYEQY
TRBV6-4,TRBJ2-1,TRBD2,ASRALAGGGNEQF
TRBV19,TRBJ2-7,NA,ASSIGNGPYEQY
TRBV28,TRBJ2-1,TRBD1,ASSPGQGALDNEQF
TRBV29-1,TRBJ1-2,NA,SVELPRLGYGYT
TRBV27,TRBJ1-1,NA,ASSLSRRMNTEAF
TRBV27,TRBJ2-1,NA,ASREMDGDYNEQF
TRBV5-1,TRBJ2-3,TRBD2,ASSPGGRHTDTQY
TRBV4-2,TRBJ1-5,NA,ASSQEGRRPYSNQPQH
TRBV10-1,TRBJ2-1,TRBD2,ASSQFTSGRANEQF
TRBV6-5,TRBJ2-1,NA,ASSYSGGSSYNEQF
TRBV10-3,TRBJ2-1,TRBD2,AISEGQGTGTSEYNEQF
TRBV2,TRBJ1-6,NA,ASSELRVLGNSPLH
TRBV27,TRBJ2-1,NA,ASSLSPGASYNEQF
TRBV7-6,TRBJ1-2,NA,ASRSAAGTFH
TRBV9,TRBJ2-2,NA,ASSVDSTGELF
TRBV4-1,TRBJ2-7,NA,ASSQDTLATSSYEQY
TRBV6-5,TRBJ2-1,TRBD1,ASSYGTGGWDEQF
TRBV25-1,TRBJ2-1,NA,ASTGRTGDEQF
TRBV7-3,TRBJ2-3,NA,ASSLIGADTQY
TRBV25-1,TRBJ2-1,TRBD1,ASSKTGGDEQF
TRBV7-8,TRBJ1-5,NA,ASSLGNIGNQPQH
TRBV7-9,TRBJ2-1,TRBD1,ASSLGQGAFGEQF
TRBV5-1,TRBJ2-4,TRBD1,ASSLRQGVAKNIQY
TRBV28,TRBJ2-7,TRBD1,ASSPGQASYEQY
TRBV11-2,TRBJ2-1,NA,ASSLGYDNRDEQF
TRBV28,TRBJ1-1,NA,ASSLFFESVAF
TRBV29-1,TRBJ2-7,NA,SVEEVGQGKVAYEQY
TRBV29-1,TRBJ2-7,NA,SVEVQPYEQY
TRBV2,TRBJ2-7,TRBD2,ASSPGLAGVREQY
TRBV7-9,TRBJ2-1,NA,ASSPGGLSYNEQF
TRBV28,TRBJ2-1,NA,ASRPGDSSYNEQF
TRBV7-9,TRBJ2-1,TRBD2,ASSSRASLAGAHEQF
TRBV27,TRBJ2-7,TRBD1,ASSSLDRDHEQY
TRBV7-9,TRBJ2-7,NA,ASIPRDGAYEQY
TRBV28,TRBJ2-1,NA,ASSLRTSSYNEQF
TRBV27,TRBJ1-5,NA,ASSATAFAQPQH
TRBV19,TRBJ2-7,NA,ASSPRGVAEVYEQY
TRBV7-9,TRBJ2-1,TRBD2,ASSPRTSGLDEQF
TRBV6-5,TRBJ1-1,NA,ASSYGDWAEAF
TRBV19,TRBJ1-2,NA,ASSGHGYT
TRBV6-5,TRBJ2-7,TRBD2,ASAGGGSGEQY
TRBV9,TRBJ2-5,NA,ASSVSGNEETQY
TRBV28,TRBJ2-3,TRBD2,ASSSPRERESFITDTQY
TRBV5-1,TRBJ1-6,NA,ASRETGRSSPLH
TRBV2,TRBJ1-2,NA,ASSEPGNYGYT
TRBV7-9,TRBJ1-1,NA,ASLGLGGRGEAF
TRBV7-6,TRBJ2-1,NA,ASSTLDEQF
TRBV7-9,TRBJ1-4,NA,ASSPGPGGTNEKLF
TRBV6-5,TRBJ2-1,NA,ASRDRTPDEQF
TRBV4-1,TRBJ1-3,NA,ASSQGLGGSSGNTIY
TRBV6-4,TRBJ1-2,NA,ASSDSPGQGCNYGYT
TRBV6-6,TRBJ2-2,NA,ASILDRGGELF
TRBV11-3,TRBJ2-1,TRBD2,ASSTRTSGSSYNEQF
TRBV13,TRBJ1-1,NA,ASSSQGRNTEAF
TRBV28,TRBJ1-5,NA,ASSRTGPYQPQH
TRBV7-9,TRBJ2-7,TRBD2,ASSSGTSGSGPYEQY
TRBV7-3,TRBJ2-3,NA,ASSLKATSTDTQY
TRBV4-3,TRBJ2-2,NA,ASSQYGGNTGELF